The 28 T cell receptor beta chains presented below share a single source sample, sequenced in a study of OX40 agonist ivuxolimab in advanced cancers. Library creation used the immunoSEQ multiplex PCR assay. In TCRdb, the immuneACCESS table is reduced to in-frame sequences with V and J assigned. These tables do not hold every clone; where another copy was compared, an unresolved V gene accounts for under half, and the others remain unexplained. The sample data list roughly 68,000 clones, and 70% to 90% of these were observed just once. About 4% of the sample is taken by the ten largest. The sequencing used CD4+ or CD8+ T cells sorted from blood, collected in a trial of the OX40 agonist ivuxolimab. The source is an adult with an advanced solid tumor such as melanoma, head and neck, liver or kidney cancer.

This clone came up once. The chain joins TRBV6-5 to TRBJ2-2; D uncertain. The CDR3 is 11 residues long. Germline values: CDR1 MNHEY, CDR2 SVGAGI. Between the trimmed V and J ends, which lost 6 bases and 4 bases, there was a span of 3 bases. The CDR3 nucleotides read TGTGCCAGCAGAGGCACCGGGGAGCTGTTTTTT. Translating it yields CASRGTGELFF.

The V gene is TRBV10-3, the J gene TRBJ2-2; D perhaps matches TRBD2 (6 bases). Trimming left V 8 bases short and J 3 bases short, with 16 bases between. There are 15 residues in the CDR3. Germline assignment: CDR1 ENHRY and CDR2 SYGVKD. The CDR3 protein is CAIAKSGGDTGELFF. The CDR3, as DNA: TGTGCCATCGCAAAATCTGGAGGGGACACCGGGGAGCTGTTTTTT.

The gene calls are TRBV4-1 and TRBJ2-1; 10 bases agree with TRBD1. The CDR3 length is 16 residues. Looked up from germline, CDR1 is MGHRA and CDR2 is YSYEKL. The ends lost 4 bases at V and 7 bases at J; junction bases unmatched: 10. CDR3 amino acids: CASSPLWTGGPNEQFF. CDR3 coding DNA: TGCGCCAGCAGCCCATTATGGACAGGGGGTCCTAATGAGCAGTTCTTC.

The rearrangement uses TRBV19 and TRBJ2-5; TRBD2 matches at 12 bases. Looked up from germline, CDR1 is LNHDA and CDR2 is SQIVND (reference sequence). The CDR3 has 16 residues. Trimming removed 4 bases from V and 3 bases from J; junction bases left unmatched: 6. The CDR3 nucleotides are TGTGCCAGTAGTAGGGGACTAGCGGGCGACAAAGAGACCCAGTACTTC. It specifies CASSRGLAGDKETQYF.

V is TRBV2 and J is TRBJ2-4; D unresolved. CDR1 is SNHLY and CDR2 is FYNNEI in the germline V gene. Deletions cut 2 bases from V and 0 bases from J, with 5 bases between. This CDR3 has 14 residues. CDR3 protein: CASSEKLAKNIQYF. The CDR3 nucleotides read TGTGCCAGCAGTGAAAAGTTAGCCAAAAACATTCAGTACTTC. The entire variable domain, with the rest obtained from reference TRBV2 and TRBJ2-4, is as follows: EPEVTQTPSHQVTQMGQEVILRCVPISNHLYFYWYRQILGQKVEFLVSFYNNEISEKSEIFDDQFSVERPDGSNFTLKIRSTKLEDSAMYFCASSEKLAKNIQYFGAGTRLSVL.

The gene calls are TRBV10-3 and TRBJ1-1; TRBD1 matches at 8 bases. Germline V gene data show CDR1 as ENHRY and CDR2 as SYGVKD. There are 14 residues in the CDR3. V was clipped by 7 bases and J by 2 bases; unmatched bases: 6. In DNA form, the CDR3 reads TGTGCCATCACCTTAGGACAGGGTAACACTGAAGCTTTCTTT. Translating it yields CAITLGQGNTEAFF.

The chain joins TRBV28 to TRBJ2-7, with D possibly called TRBD1 or TRBD2 (7 bases each). CDR1 is MDHEN, CDR2 SYDVKM, per germline. Trimming removed 4 bases at V and 8 bases at J, with 21 bases between. The CDR3 has 15 residues. Written as DNA, the CDR3 is TGTGCCAGCAGTTCCACAGGGGAGGGTGGAGATAAGCAGTACTTC. Protein: CASSSTGEGGDKQYF.

The chain is built from TRBV6-5 and TRBJ2-7; the D is unclear. CDR3 length: 13 amino acids. Germline V gene data show CDR1 as MNHEY and CDR2 as SVGAGI. Trimming removed 5 bases from V and 6 bases from J, with 14 bases in between. The CDR3 nucleotides are TGTGCCAGCAGTACCTACGGCAGTGGCGAGCAGTACTTC. It encodes CASSTYGSGEQYF.

This clone was counted once. The rearrangement joins TRBV9 to TRBJ2-2; D is tentatively TRBD1 or TRBD2 (6 bases each). V shed 0 bases and J shed 2 bases, with 8 bases lying between them. The CDR3 runs 15 residues. Germline V gene sequence: CDR1 SGDLS, CDR2 YYNGEE. CDR3 bases: TGTGCCAGCAGCGTAGGGGGGGCTAACACCGGGGAGCTGTTTTTT. This sequence encodes CASSVGGANTGELFF.

The chain combines TRBV13 with TRBJ2-2; D is possibly TRBD1 (6 bases). Between the trimmed V and J ends, which lost 5 bases and 2 bases, there was a span of 9 bases. Germline-derived CDR1 and CDR2 are PRHDT and FYEKMQ (reference sequence). The CDR3 is 14 residues long. CDR3 sequence (DNA): TGTGCCAGCAGCGAGGGACATAACACCGGGGAGCTGTTTTTT. Translation gives CASSEGHNTGELFF.

This clone was recorded a few times. The rearrangement joins TRBV7-3 to TRBJ2-2; D is perhaps TRBD2 (6 bases). Between the trimmed V and J ends, which lost 2 bases and 5 bases, there was a span of 12 bases. The CDR3 totals 15 residues. Germline assignment: CDR1 SGHTA and CDR2 FQGTGA. This CDR3 reads CASSLLASLTGELFF. The CDR3 DNA is TGTGCCAGCAGCTTACTAGCGAGCTTAACCGGGGAGCTGTTTTTT.

This clone is a singleton in its sample. The junction departs from germline at one end; a sequencing error may be responsible. The chain employs TRBV28 and TRBJ2-7, with D possibly being TRBD2 (6 bases). There are 13 residues in the CDR3. CDR1 MDHEN and CDR2 SYDVKM come from the germline V gene. The CDR3 DNA reads as TGTGCCAGCAGTCCCCCCCGGTGGAGGGAATATGTCTTC. Encoded protein: CASSPPRWREYVF.

The V call is TRBV5-1, the J call TRBJ2-4; D tentatively reads TRBD1 or TRBD2 (5 bases each). Looked up from germline, CDR1 is SGHRS and CDR2 is YFSETQ. This CDR3 comprises 13 residues. V lost 0 bases and J 6 bases, leaving 7 bases between the germline ends. CDR3 in amino acids: CASSLEGTNIQYF. CDR3 sequence (DNA): TGCGCCAGCAGCTTGGAGGGGACAAACATTCAGTACTTC.

The genes are TRBV7-2 and TRBJ1-2; D call uncertain. Trimming took 1 base from V and 2 from J, leaving 11 bases between them. The length of the CDR3 is 15 residues. Germline loops: CDR1 SGHTA, CDR2 FQGNSA. CDR3 DNA sequence: TGTGCCAGCAGCTTAGATTGGAGGGCCAACTATGGCTACACCTTC. It specifies CASSLDWRANYGYTF.

The CDR3 sequence: CASSLEPLAGGPGYEQYF. CDR3 sequence (DNA): TGTGCCAGCAGCTTAGAACCACTAGCGGGAGGGCCAGGGTACGAGCAGTACTTC. V usage is TRBV11-3 and J usage is TRBJ2-7; 13 positions agree with TRBD2. CDR1 SGHNT and CDR2 YENEEA come from the germline V gene. V was pared by 0 bases and J by 4 bases, with 9 bases of the junction left unmatched. The CDR3 runs to 18 residues.

This clone appeared a single time. The chain joins TRBV7-2 to TRBJ1-5, with 7 bases lining up with TRBD1. The CDR3 loop spans 15 amino acids. Germline CDR1 SGHTA, CDR2 FQGNSA. With V trimmed by 2 bases and J by 5 bases, 6 bases remained unmatched. The CDR3 bases are TGTGCCAGCAGCTTACGAGGGGGCTCCGATCAGCCCCAGCATTTT. Protein sequence: CASSLRGGSDQPQHF.

This clone was observed once. This chain links TRBV7-9 with TRBJ2-7; 8 nucleotides agree with TRBD1. The CDR3 is 15 residues long. Germline CDR1 and CDR2: SEHNR and FQNEAQ (reference sequence). V was clipped by 1 base and J by 2 bases; unmatched bases: 4. CDR3 DNA sequence: TGTGCCAGCAGCTTAGTAGGGACAGGAGCCTACGAGCAGTACTTC. Protein: CASSLVGTGAYEQYF.

The chain joins TRBV19 to TRBJ2-4; 7 bases align to TRBD1. The length of the CDR3 is 14 residues. CDR1 and CDR2 (germline): LNHDA, SQIVND (reference sequence). V was clipped by 7 bases and J by 8 bases; unmatched bases: 11. The CDR3 DNA sequence: TGTGCCAGTAAGCAGCGACAGGGTTGGGACATTCAGTACTTC. Protein sequence: CASKQRQGWDIQYF.

This rearrangement joins TRBV6-5 to TRBJ2-5; 8 bases align to TRBD1. CDR3 size: 14 residues. Per the germline V gene, CDR1 is MNHEY and CDR2 is SVGAGI. After removal of 7 bases from V and 4 bases from J, the junction contained 8 bases not matched to a gene. As DNA, the CDR3 is TGTGCCAGCACCATTGACAGGGGCGGAGAGACCCAGTACTTC. Amino acid sequence: CASTIDRGGETQYF.

This chain joins TRBV9 and TRBJ1-3, with a weak D call TRBD1 (5 bases). V dropped 3 bases and J dropped 0 bases, with 7 bases sitting between them. Germline values: CDR1 SGDLS, CDR2 YYNGEE. There are 14 residues in the CDR3. The CDR3 nucleotides read TGTGCCAGCAGCGACAGGACCTCTGGAAACACCATATATTTT. It encodes CASSDRTSGNTIYF.

The chain links TRBV5-1 to TRBJ2-3, with D uncertain. This CDR3 is 13 amino acids long. Germline V gives CDR1 SGHRS, CDR2 YFSETQ. The V gene lost 1 base and the J gene lost 2 bases, with 5 bases spanning the gap. Written as DNA, the CDR3 is TGCGCCAGCAGCTTGATTGTCACAGATACGCAGTATTTT. The encoded protein is CASSLIVTDTQYF.

The chain links TRBV6-5 to TRBJ1-5; no clear D gene. There are 14 residues in the CDR3. V lost 5 bases and J lost 1, with 9 bases in between. The germline V gene has CDR1 MNHEY and CDR2 SVGAGI. The CDR3 nucleotides are TGTGCCAGCAGTAACATGCAAAGCAATCAGCCCCAGCATTTT. Its translation: CASSNMQSNQPQHF.

The rearrangement links TRBV7-3 to TRBJ2-1; 10 bases are shared with TRBD2. V shed 1 base, J shed 7 bases, and the junction held 4 bases outside the gene matches. The CDR3 has 15 amino acids. In germline, CDR1 is SGHTA, CDR2 FQGTGA. CDR3 sequence: CASSLNSGRSNEQFF. The CDR3 DNA sequence: TGTGCCAGCAGCTTAAATAGCGGGAGGTCAAATGAGCAGTTCTTC. Full variable domain (missing parts from reference TRBV7-3 and TRBJ2-1): GAGVSQTPSNKVTEKGKYVELRCDPISGHTALYWYRQSLGQGPEFLIYFQGTGAADDSGLPNDRFFAVRPEGSVSTLKIQRTERGDSAVYLCASSLNSGRSNEQFFGPGTRLTVL.

V gene TRBV6-4 combines with J gene TRBJ2-3; 7 nucleotides agree with TRBD2. The J segment lost 4 bases and the V segment lost 8 bases, leaving 12 bases of the junction unmatched. In germline, CDR1 is MRHNA, CDR2 SNTAGT. The CDR3 has 15 residues. In DNA, the CDR3 is TGTGCCAGCCGAAGGGAGGGCAGGGCACCAGATACGCAGTATTTT. It translates to CASRREGRAPDTQYF.

The chain is built from TRBV6-5 and TRBJ1-1; the D gene is possibly TRBD1 (6 bases). From germline, CDR1 is MNHEY and CDR2 SVGAGI. Trimming shortened V by 3 bases and J by 2 bases, and 13 bases separated the two germline ends. The CDR3 runs to 15 residues. CDR3 in amino acids: CASSYSTGINTEAFF. The CDR3 nucleotides are TGTGCCAGCAGTTATTCTACAGGGATTAACACTGAAGCTTTCTTT.

The chain joins TRBV19 to TRBJ2-3; possibly TRBD2 for D (6 bases). Looked up from germline, CDR1 is LNHDA and CDR2 is SQIVND (reference sequence). Trimming stripped 5 bases from V and 6 bases from J, with 12 bases between. This CDR3 spans 13 amino acids. The CDR3 loop reads CASSGSGRDTQYF. DNA for the CDR3: TGTGCCAGTAGTGGTAGCGGACGGGATACGCAGTATTTT.

The sample holds one count of this clone. The genes are TRBV5-1 and TRBJ2-1; 7 bases are a match to TRBD2. The CDR3 has 15 residues. Trimming removed 3 bases from V and 5 bases from J; junction bases left unmatched: 8. Germline V gene sequence: CDR1 SGHRS, CDR2 YFSETQ. CDR3 loop: CASSSGGRADNEQFF. CDR3 DNA: TGCGCCAGCAGCTCAGGAGGGAGGGCAGACAATGAGCAGTTCTTC.

This chain joins TRBV6-1 and TRBJ1-4, with a tentative D call TRBD1 (5 bases). Trimming pared 5 bases from V and 4 bases from J, leaving 14 bases between. This CDR3 is built from 15 residues. Germline assignment: CDR1 MNHNS and CDR2 SASEGT. The CDR3 nucleotides are TGTGCCAGCAGTTTACTGGGGCAAATTAATGAAAAACTGTTTTTT. Translated, it gives CASSLLGQINEKLFF.